A selection of T cell receptor beta chains follows, all from one sample in a study of technical replicates of blood from several donors. Clones were read by immunoSEQ multiplex PCR, and TCRdb kept only the in-frame ones, dropping some. The sample lists around 61,000 clones, about 97% occurring once. The sample was T cells isolated from PBMCs. Receptors originate from a human donor in good health. Each CDR3 is given without its conserved first and last residue. The order of the fields is J gene, V gene, CDR3 protein.

j_gene: TRBJ2-7
v_gene: TRBV29-1
CDR3aa: SVERADRENYEQY

j_gene: TRBJ2-6
v_gene: TRBV7-3
CDR3aa: ASSFNQAGANVLT

j_gene: TRBJ2-2
v_gene: TRBV11-2
CDR3aa: ASSAGANTGELF

j_gene: TRBJ2-7
v_gene: TRBV7-9
CDR3aa: ASSLRGRGPDYEQY

j_gene: TRBJ1-1
v_gene: TRBV18
CDR3aa: ASSPPSGVGLEAF

j_gene: TRBJ2-1
v_gene: TRBV7-3
CDR3aa: ASSLGGKSYNEQF

j_gene: TRBJ2-3
v_gene: TRBV7-9
CDR3aa: ARERITDTQY

j_gene: TRBJ2-2
v_gene: TRBV19
CDR3aa: ASKGGGDPGELF

j_gene: TRBJ1-5
v_gene: TRBV4-1
CDR3aa: ASSHRGGQREDQPQH

j_gene: TRBJ2-7
v_gene: TRBV11-2
CDR3aa: ASSDRGEQY

j_gene: TRBJ2-7
v_gene: TRBV5-6
CDR3aa: ASRYKPGQASYEQY

j_gene: TRBJ2-5
v_gene: TRBV4-1
CDR3aa: ASSHSVGGIQETQY

j_gene: TRBJ1-1
v_gene: TRBV9
CDR3aa: ASSATPNTEAF

j_gene: TRBJ2-2
v_gene: TRBV11-3
CDR3aa: ASSWLGGVGNTGELF

j_gene: TRBJ2-3
v_gene: TRBV27
CDR3aa: ASKLAGVLDTQY

j_gene: TRBJ1-4
v_gene: TRBV5-8
CDR3aa: ASSLADILATNEKLF

j_gene: TRBJ1-1
v_gene: TRBV28
CDR3aa: ASSSLFDQDTEAF

j_gene: TRBJ1-2
v_gene: TRBV4-1
CDR3aa: ASSHRQQTPNYGYT

j_gene: TRBJ1-2
v_gene: TRBV19
CDR3aa: ASYSNGYT

j_gene: TRBJ2-1
v_gene: TRBV5-5
CDR3aa: ASSLSGGPYNEQF

j_gene: TRBJ2-6
v_gene: TRBV29-1
CDR3aa: SVLRTPDSGANVLT

j_gene: TRBJ2-1
v_gene: TRBV25-1
CDR3aa: ATGAGLNEQF

j_gene: TRBJ1-2
v_gene: TRBV5-1
CDR3aa: ASSLVAGNYGYT

j_gene: TRBJ2-1
v_gene: TRBV11-2
CDR3aa: ASSSNRALPYNEQF

j_gene: TRBJ1-1
v_gene: TRBV19
CDR3aa: ASSTQMTGLNTEAF

j_gene: TRBJ2-7
v_gene: TRBV6-5
CDR3aa: AFGRGPGWSEQY

j_gene: TRBJ2-1
v_gene: TRBV18
CDR3aa: ASSPGTSGRNEQF

j_gene: TRBJ2-7
v_gene: TRBV28
CDR3aa: ASRYLSDRGYEQY

j_gene: TRBJ2-7
v_gene: TRBV7-9
CDR3aa: ASSYRGTKGYEQY

j_gene: TRBJ1-5
v_gene: TRBV7-8
CDR3aa: ASSLEQGRQPQH

j_gene: TRBJ2-7
v_gene: TRBV25-1
CDR3aa: ASSENRDEQY

j_gene: TRBJ2-1
v_gene: TRBV6-4
CDR3aa: ASSDETGTGGNEQF

j_gene: TRBJ2-7
v_gene: TRBV5-1
CDR3aa: ASSRTGNAYEQY

j_gene: TRBJ1-6
v_gene: TRBV30
CDR3aa: ALEWTYNSPLH

j_gene: TRBJ1-2
v_gene: TRBV18
CDR3aa: ASSQTPGHLYGYT

j_gene: TRBJ1-5
v_gene: TRBV7-9
CDR3aa: ASSPGTKNQPQH

j_gene: TRBJ2-5
v_gene: TRBV4-2
CDR3aa: ASSQVVAGTQETQY

j_gene: TRBJ2-1
v_gene: TRBV30
CDR3aa: AWASGGRSSYNEQF

j_gene: TRBJ2-1
v_gene: TRBV28
CDR3aa: ASSDPQGQF

j_gene: TRBJ1-1
v_gene: TRBV19
CDR3aa: ASSLQGNTEAF

j_gene: TRBJ2-7
v_gene: TRBV7-9
CDR3aa: ASSLALSSLYEQY

j_gene: TRBJ1-4
v_gene: TRBV7-9
CDR3aa: ASSLAGGWDSDNEKLF

j_gene: TRBJ2-7
v_gene: TRBV13
CDR3aa: ASSLSLGRGNPINYEQY

j_gene: TRBJ1-3
v_gene: TRBV6-1
CDR3aa: ASGRQAYSGNTIY

j_gene: TRBJ2-3
v_gene: TRBV19
CDR3aa: ASSIHLSSGDTDTQY

j_gene: TRBJ1-6
v_gene: TRBV30
CDR3aa: AWSVPGGPRNSPLH

j_gene: TRBJ2-6
v_gene: TRBV10-3
CDR3aa: AITMNSGQISGANVLT

j_gene: TRBJ2-5
v_gene: TRBV27
CDR3aa: ASSFSAGRPQETQY

j_gene: TRBJ2-5
v_gene: TRBV27
CDR3aa: ASSDLAGAIETQY

j_gene: TRBJ1-5
v_gene: TRBV4-1
CDR3aa: ASSPRTGLSNQPQH

j_gene: TRBJ1-5
v_gene: TRBV6-5
CDR3aa: ASSGGSHQPQH

j_gene: TRBJ1-1
v_gene: TRBV27
CDR3aa: ASSFMGATAEAF

j_gene: TRBJ2-6
v_gene: TRBV4-1
CDR3aa: ASSQGGGAVVSGANVLT

j_gene: TRBJ2-1
v_gene: TRBV25-1
CDR3aa: ASSEYGSGQFYNEQF

j_gene: TRBJ1-1
v_gene: TRBV7-6
CDR3aa: ASSLRWGQSNTEAF

j_gene: TRBJ1-2
v_gene: TRBV5-1
CDR3aa: ASSWMTGEEGYT